This TCR beta chain appears in the sequencing data of a study of identical twins. Study results and limitations: An excess of low generation probability was shown by twin-shared out-of-frame alpha sequences. Modeled out-of-frame TCR alpha sharing in monozygotic twins fell below observed levels.

The CDR3 totals 13 residues. The V gene's germline CDR1 is SGHNT and CDR2 YENEEA. Trimming left V 5 bases short and J 3 bases short, with 7 bases between. To note about this clonotype: Its antigen is currently unknown.

One entry per CDR3 protein results from TCRdb running MiXCR on the 5' RACE reads. The sample lists about 150,000 distinct CDR3 sequences; 3% to 4.5% were seen once. Healthy Caucasians were all of the donors. The chain carries TRBV11-3 and TRBJ2-2; D uncertain. The sequencing sample was made of memory T cells sorted from blood. This TCR was recovered from a man younger than 35 in good health. CDR3 bases: TGTGCCAGCAGCCCCCTCTACACCGGGGAGCTGTTTTTT. Protein sequence: CASSPLYTGELFF.